These T cell receptor beta chains were read from a single sample in a study of shared clonotypes between healthy human individuals. Measured with immunoSEQ multiplex PCR; TCRdb has only the in-frame clones, and not every one. Of around 440,000 clones in the sample, roughly 80% were seen once. The specimen sequenced was PBMCs. The receptors were gathered from a woman in her 40s in good health. Some clones in this sample may be carry-over from other donors' samples. Each CDR3 is given with its conserved first and last residue. Each record gives: CDR3 length, D gene, J gene, V gene, CDR3 protein. D genes are given only for firm matches.

len: 16; d_gene: TRBD2; j_gene: TRBJ2-1; v_gene: TRBV28; CDR3aa: CASSTSGRGSYNEQFF
len: 12; d_gene: -; j_gene: TRBJ1-1; v_gene: TRBV5-6; CDR3aa: CASSLAADEAFF
len: 13; d_gene: -; j_gene: TRBJ1-3; v_gene: TRBV19; CDR3aa: CASLRAAGNTIYF
len: 15; d_gene: -; j_gene: TRBJ1-1; v_gene: TRBV28; CDR3aa: CASSLLAGQYTEAFF
len: 13; d_gene: -; j_gene: TRBJ1-2; v_gene: TRBV10-3; CDR3aa: CAIRDSLNYGYTF
len: 15; d_gene: TRBD1; j_gene: TRBJ2-1; v_gene: TRBV28; CDR3aa: CASSSPQGGSDEQFF
len: 14; d_gene: -; j_gene: TRBJ2-2; v_gene: TRBV18; CDR3aa: CASSQPSLGGELFF
len: 15; d_gene: TRBD1; j_gene: TRBJ1-2; v_gene: TRBV7-2; CDR3aa: CASSVSLQGAEGYTF
len: 15; d_gene: -; j_gene: TRBJ1-4; v_gene: TRBV19; CDR3aa: CASSIWGSTNEKLFF
len: 15; d_gene: -; j_gene: TRBJ2-7; v_gene: TRBV28; CDR3aa: CASSPPRAGPAEQYF
len: 13; d_gene: -; j_gene: TRBJ2-7; v_gene: TRBV15; CDR3aa: CATSRGADYEQYF
len: 18; d_gene: TRBD2; j_gene: TRBJ2-2; v_gene: TRBV7-9; CDR3aa: CASSTLLAGVVNTGELFF
len: 14; d_gene: -; j_gene: TRBJ2-3; v_gene: TRBV2; CDR3aa: CASSLDRTTDTQYF
len: 17; d_gene: TRBD2; j_gene: TRBJ2-1; v_gene: TRBV2; CDR3aa: CASSLWTSGRIYNEQFF
len: 12; d_gene: -; j_gene: TRBJ2-7; v_gene: TRBV21-1; CDR3aa: CASGGSSYEQYF
len: 14; d_gene: -; j_gene: TRBJ2-6; v_gene: TRBV6-4; CDR3aa: CASSVGTGANVLTF
len: 16; d_gene: -; j_gene: TRBJ2-3; v_gene: TRBV18; CDR3aa: CASSPSMGVSTDTQYF
len: 13; d_gene: TRBD1; j_gene: TRBJ1-2; v_gene: TRBV29-1; CDR3aa: CSAGTGSNYGYTF
len: 16; d_gene: TRBD1; j_gene: TRBJ2-7; v_gene: TRBV6-1; CDR3aa: CASSEEGQGIVYEQYF
len: 16; d_gene: -; j_gene: TRBJ1-4; v_gene: TRBV5-1; CDR3aa: CASSSPPGEKNEKLFF
len: 13; d_gene: -; j_gene: TRBJ1-5; v_gene: TRBV7-2; CDR3aa: CASSREGNQPQHF
len: 17; d_gene: -; j_gene: TRBJ1-3; v_gene: TRBV18; CDR3aa: CASSRDHQRGSGNTIYF
len: 11; d_gene: TRBD1; j_gene: TRBJ2-7; v_gene: TRBV20-1; CDR3aa: CSARTGGMEYF
len: 15; d_gene: -; j_gene: TRBJ2-3; v_gene: TRBV4-3; CDR3aa: CASSRLGGLTDTQYF
len: 15; d_gene: -; j_gene: TRBJ2-2; v_gene: TRBV7-9; CDR3aa: CASGTTGTNTGELFF
len: 10; d_gene: -; j_gene: TRBJ1-6; v_gene: TRBV29-1; CDR3aa: CSVTHSPLHF
len: 12; d_gene: -; j_gene: TRBJ1-1; v_gene: TRBV12-5; CDR3aa: CASGLWNGEAFF
len: 15; d_gene: TRBD2; j_gene: TRBJ2-2; v_gene: TRBV4-1; CDR3aa: CASSPTSGRSGELFF
len: 14; d_gene: -; j_gene: TRBJ1-2; v_gene: TRBV18; CDR3aa: CASSPTSDRDGYTF
len: 12; d_gene: -; j_gene: TRBJ2-5; v_gene: TRBV5-6; CDR3aa: CASSSRQETQYF
len: 13; d_gene: -; j_gene: TRBJ2-3; v_gene: TRBV7-3; CDR3aa: CASSLAPTDTQYF
len: 16; d_gene: -; j_gene: TRBJ2-1; v_gene: TRBV28; CDR3aa: CASSAWRLAGYNEQFF
len: 16; d_gene: TRBD2; j_gene: TRBJ2-5; v_gene: TRBV5-1; CDR3aa: CASSLVAGGVQETQYF
len: 15; d_gene: TRBD2; j_gene: TRBJ2-1; v_gene: TRBV19; CDR3aa: CASSVLAGGIDEQFF
len: 17; d_gene: TRBD1; j_gene: TRBJ1-5; v_gene: TRBV11-2; CDR3aa: CASSPGTGSIGNQPQHF
len: 13; d_gene: -; j_gene: TRBJ2-7; v_gene: TRBV6-5; CDR3aa: CASSTAGHYEQYF
len: 14; d_gene: -; j_gene: TRBJ2-7; v_gene: TRBV19; CDR3aa: CASSIVVSVYEQYF
len: 11; d_gene: -; j_gene: TRBJ2-7; v_gene: TRBV7-2; CDR3aa: CASGDRYEQYF
len: 16; d_gene: -; j_gene: TRBJ2-1; v_gene: TRBV5-1; CDR3aa: CASSLGPGLGYNEQFF
len: 16; d_gene: TRBD2; j_gene: TRBJ2-7; v_gene: TRBV7-2; CDR3aa: CASTPREVAGAHEQYF
len: 18; d_gene: -; j_gene: TRBJ1-4; v_gene: TRBV28; CDR3aa: CASSLFSGLSTAIEKLFF
len: 16; d_gene: -; j_gene: TRBJ1-1; v_gene: TRBV6-4; CDR3aa: CASSDSGEAGVTEAFF
len: 16; d_gene: TRBD2; j_gene: TRBJ2-7; v_gene: TRBV4-2; CDR3aa: CASSQDLVAGGYEQYF
len: 13; d_gene: TRBD2; j_gene: TRBJ2-4; v_gene: TRBV30; CDR3aa: CAWSAGGADIQYF
len: 15; d_gene: TRBD2; j_gene: TRBJ2-7; v_gene: TRBV5-5; CDR3aa: CASSTRLAGSYEQYF
len: 17; d_gene: -; j_gene: TRBJ2-3; v_gene: TRBV5-1; CDR3aa: CASSLALTGGATDTQYF